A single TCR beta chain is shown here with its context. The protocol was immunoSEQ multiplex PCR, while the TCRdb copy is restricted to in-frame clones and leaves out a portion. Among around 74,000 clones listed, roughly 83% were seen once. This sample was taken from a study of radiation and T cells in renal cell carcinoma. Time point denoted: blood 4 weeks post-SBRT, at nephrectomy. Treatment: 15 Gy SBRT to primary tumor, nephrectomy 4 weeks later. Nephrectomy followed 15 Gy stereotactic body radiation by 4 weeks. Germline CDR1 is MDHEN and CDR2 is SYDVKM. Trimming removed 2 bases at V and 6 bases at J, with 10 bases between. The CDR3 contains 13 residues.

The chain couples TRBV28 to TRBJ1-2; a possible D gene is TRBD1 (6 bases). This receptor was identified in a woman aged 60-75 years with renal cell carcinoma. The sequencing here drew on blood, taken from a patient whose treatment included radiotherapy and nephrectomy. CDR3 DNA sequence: TGTGCCAGCAGTTTACAGTGGACAGATGGCTACACCTTC. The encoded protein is CASSLQWTDGYTF.